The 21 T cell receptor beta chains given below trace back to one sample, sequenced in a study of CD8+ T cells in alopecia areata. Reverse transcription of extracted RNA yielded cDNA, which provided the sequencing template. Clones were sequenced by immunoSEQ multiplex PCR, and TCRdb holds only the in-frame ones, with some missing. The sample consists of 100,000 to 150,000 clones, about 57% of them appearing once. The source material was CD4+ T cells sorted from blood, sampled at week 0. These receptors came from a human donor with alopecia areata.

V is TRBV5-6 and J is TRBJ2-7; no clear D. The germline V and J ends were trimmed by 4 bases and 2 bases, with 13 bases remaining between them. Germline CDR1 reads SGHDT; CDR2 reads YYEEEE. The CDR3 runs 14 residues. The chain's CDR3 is CASSAVGGPYEQYF. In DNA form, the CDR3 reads TGTGCCAGCAGCGCGGTAGGCGGCCCCTACGAGCAGTACTTC.

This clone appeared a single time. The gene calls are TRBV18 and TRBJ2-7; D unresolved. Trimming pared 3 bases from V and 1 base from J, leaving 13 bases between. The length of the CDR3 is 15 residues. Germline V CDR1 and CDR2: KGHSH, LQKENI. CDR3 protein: CASSPRVGLSYEQYF. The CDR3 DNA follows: TGTGCCAGCTCACCCCGCGTGGGTTTGTCCTACGAGCAGTACTTC.

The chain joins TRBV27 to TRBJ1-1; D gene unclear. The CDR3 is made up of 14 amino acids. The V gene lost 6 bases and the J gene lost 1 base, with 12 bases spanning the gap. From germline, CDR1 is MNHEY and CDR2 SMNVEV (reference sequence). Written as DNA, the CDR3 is TGTGCCAGCAGATCCGAAGGGCCGAACACTGAAGCTTTCTTT. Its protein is CASRSEGPNTEAFF.

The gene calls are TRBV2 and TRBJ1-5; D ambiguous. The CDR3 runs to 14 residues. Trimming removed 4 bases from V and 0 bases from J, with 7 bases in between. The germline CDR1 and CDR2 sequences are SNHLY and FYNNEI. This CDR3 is CASSVPGSNQPQHF. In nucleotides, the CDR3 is TGTGCCAGCAGTGTTCCCGGTAGCAATCAGCCCCAGCATTTT.

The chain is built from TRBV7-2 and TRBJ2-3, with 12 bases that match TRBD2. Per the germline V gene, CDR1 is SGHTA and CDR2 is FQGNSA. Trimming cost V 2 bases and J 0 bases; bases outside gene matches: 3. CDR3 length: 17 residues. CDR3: CASSLWTSGESTDTQYF. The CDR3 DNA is TGTGCCAGCAGCTTATGGACTAGCGGGGAGAGCACAGATACGCAGTATTTT.

CDR3 bases: TGCGCCAGCAGCTTGGATCCTGAAAAAGGGACCCAGTACTTC. Translation: CASSLDPEKGTQYF. The chain employs TRBV5-1 and TRBJ2-5; D gene unclear. V was clipped by 0 bases and J by 7 bases, with 13 bases between them. Per germline, CDR1 SGHRS and CDR2 YFSETQ. This CDR3 comprises 14 residues.

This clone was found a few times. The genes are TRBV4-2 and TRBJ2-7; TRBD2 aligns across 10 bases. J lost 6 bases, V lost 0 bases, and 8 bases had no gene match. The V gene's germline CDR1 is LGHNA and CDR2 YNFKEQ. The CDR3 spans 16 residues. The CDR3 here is CASSQDSKRGGSEQYF. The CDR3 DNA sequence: TGTGCCAGCAGCCAAGATTCGAAGCGGGGGGGCTCCGAGCAGTACTTC.

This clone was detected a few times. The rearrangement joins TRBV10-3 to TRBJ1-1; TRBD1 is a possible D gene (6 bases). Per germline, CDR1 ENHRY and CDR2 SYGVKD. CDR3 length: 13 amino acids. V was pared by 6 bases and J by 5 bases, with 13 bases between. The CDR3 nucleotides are TGTGCCATCAGCCGAACAGGGATGACTGAAGCTTTCTTT. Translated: CAISRTGMTEAFF.

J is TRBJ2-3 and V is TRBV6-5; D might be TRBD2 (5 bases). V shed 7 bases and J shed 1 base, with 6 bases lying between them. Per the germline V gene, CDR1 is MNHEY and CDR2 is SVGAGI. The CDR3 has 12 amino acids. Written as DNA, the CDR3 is TGTGCCAGCACCGGGGGCACAGATACGCAGTATTTT. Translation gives CASTGGTDTQYF.

The CDR3 coding sequence is TGTGCCAGCAGCGTAGCGGGGGGGCCGACCGGGGAGCTGTTTTTT. Translated: CASSVAGGPTGELFF. The chain links TRBV9 to TRBJ2-2; 8 positions match TRBD2. Germline-derived CDR1 and CDR2 are SGDLS and YYNGEE. This CDR3 is 15 amino acids long. Trimming cost V 0 bases and J 5 bases; bases outside gene matches: 3. Full variable domain (remainder filled in from reference TRBV9 and TRBJ2-2): DSGVTQTPKHLITATGQRVTLRCSPRSGDLSVYWYQQSLDQGLQFLIQYYNGEERAKGNILERFSAQQFPDLHSELNLSSLELGDSALYFCASSVAGGPTGELFFGEGSRLTVL.

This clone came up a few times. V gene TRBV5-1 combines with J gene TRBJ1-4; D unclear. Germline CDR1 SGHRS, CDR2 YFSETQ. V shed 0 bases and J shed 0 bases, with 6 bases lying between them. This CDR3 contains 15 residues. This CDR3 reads CASSLGQTTNEKLFF. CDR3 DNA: TGCGCCAGCAGCTTGGGGCAGACAACTAATGAAAAACTGTTTTTT.

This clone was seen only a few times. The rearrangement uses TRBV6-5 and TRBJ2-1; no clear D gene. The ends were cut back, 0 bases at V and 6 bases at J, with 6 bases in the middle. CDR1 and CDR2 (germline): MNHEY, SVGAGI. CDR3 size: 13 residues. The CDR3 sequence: CASSYSQLNEQFF. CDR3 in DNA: TGTGCCAGCAGTTACTCTCAACTCAATGAGCAGTTCTTC.

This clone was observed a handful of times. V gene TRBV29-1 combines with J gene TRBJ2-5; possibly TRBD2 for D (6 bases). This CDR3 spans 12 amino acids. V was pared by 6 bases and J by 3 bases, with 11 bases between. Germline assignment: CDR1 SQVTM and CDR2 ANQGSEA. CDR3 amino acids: CSVGSGEETQYF. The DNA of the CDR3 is TGCAGCGTCGGATCGGGGGAAGAGACCCAGTACTTC.

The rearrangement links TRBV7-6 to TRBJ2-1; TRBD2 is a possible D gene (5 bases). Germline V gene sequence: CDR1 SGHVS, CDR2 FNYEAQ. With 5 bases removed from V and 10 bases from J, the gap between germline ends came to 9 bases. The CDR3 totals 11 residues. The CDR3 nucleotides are TGTGCCAGCAGCCAACGGGGAGAGCAGTTCTTC. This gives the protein CASSQRGEQFF.

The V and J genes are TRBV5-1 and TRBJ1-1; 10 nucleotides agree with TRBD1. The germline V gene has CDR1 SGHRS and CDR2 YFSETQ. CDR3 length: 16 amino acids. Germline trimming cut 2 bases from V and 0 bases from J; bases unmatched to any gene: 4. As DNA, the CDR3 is TGCGCCAGCAGCTTAAGACAGGGGGCCGTGAACACTGAAGCTTTCTTT. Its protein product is CASSLRQGAVNTEAFF.

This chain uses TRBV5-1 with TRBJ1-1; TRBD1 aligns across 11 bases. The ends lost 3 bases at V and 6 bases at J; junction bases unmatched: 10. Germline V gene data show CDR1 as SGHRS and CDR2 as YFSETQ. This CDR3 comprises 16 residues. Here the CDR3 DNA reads TGCGCCAGCAGCTACACGGACAGGGGGCGCAGCGCTGAAGCTTTCTTT. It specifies CASSYTDRGRSAEAFF.

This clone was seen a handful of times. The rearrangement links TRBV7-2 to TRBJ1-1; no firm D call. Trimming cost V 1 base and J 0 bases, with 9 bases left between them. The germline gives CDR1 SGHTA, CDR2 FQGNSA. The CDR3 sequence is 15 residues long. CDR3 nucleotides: TGTGCCAGCAGCTTAGTGCGGAGCATGAACACTGAAGCTTTCTTT. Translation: CASSLVRSMNTEAFF. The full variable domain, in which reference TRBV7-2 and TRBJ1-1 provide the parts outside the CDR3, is GAGVSQSPSNKVTEKGKDVELRCDPISGHTALYWYRQSLGQGLEFLIYFQGNSAPDKSGLPSDRFSAERTGGSVSTLTIQRTQQEDSAVYLCASSLVRSMNTEAFFGQGTRLTVV.

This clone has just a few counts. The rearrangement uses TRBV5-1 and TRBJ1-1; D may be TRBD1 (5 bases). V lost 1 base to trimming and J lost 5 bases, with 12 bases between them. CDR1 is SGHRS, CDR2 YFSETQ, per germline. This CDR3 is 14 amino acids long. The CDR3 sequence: CASSLITGETEAFF. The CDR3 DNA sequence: TGCGCCAGCAGCTTGATTACGGGGGAGACTGAAGCTTTCTTT.

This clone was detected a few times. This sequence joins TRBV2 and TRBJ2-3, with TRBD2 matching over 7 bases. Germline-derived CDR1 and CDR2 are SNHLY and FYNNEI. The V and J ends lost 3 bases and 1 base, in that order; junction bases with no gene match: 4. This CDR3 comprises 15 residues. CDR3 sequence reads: CASSEKRGRTDTQYF. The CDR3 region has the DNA TGTGCCAGCAGTGAGAAGCGGGGACGCACAGATACGCAGTATTTT.

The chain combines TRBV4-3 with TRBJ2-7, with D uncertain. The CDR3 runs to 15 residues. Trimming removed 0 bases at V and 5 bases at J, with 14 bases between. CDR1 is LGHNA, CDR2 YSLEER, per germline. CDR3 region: CASSQEVLSPDEQYF. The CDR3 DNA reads TGCGCCAGCAGCCAAGAGGTCCTCTCCCCGGACGAGCAGTACTTC.

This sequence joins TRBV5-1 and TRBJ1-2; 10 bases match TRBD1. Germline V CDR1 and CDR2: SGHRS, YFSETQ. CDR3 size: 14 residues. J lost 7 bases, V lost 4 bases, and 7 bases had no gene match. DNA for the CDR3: TGCGCCAGCAGCAACGACAGGGGGCAAGGTGGCTACACCTTC. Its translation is CASSNDRGQGGYTF.